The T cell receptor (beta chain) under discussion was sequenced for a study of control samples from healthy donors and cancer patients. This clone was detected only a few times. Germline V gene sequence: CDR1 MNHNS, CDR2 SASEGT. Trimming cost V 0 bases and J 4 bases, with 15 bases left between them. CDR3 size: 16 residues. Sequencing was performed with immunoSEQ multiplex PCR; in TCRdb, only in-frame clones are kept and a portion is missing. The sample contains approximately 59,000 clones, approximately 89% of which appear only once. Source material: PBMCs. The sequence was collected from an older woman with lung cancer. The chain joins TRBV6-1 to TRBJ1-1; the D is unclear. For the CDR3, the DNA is TGTGCCAGCAGTGAAGCGATAAATTTACTGGGCACTGAAGCTTTCTTT. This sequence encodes CASSEAINLLGTEAFF.